This TCR beta chain was recovered during a study of T cell responses to AZD1222 COVID-19 vaccine. Generated by immunoSEQ multiplex PCR, the TCRdb table keeps only in-frame clones and is missing some. The sample carries 130,000 to 150,000 clones, approximately 90% recorded once. As concerns this clone: Its matching antigen is unknown.

V lost 4 bases and J 2 bases, leaving 12 bases between the germline ends. The CDR3 contains 14 residues. In germline, CDR1 is SGHDT, CDR2 YYEEEE. General observations from the study: Repertoires were collected only later (after the peak T cell response had occurred). Dominant CD4 TCR responses targeted spike regions 160-218 and 743-854. Nearly half of spike-specific TCRs reportedly target variant regions that are unmutated in the B.1.351 and B.1.1.7 variants. Females outnumbered males among donors, who were mostly white British; clonal diversity was possibly underestimated.

The chain employs TRBV5-6 and TRBJ1-2, with TRBD1 as a possible D gene (5 bases). This TCR was sampled from an adult in good health. The source was peripheral blood, collected on day 0 of AZD1222 vaccination. CDR3 residues: CASSPFDSNYGYTF. The CDR3 nucleotides are TGTGCCAGCAGCCCCTTCGACAGCAACTATGGCTACACCTTC.